The sequence of this T cell receptor (beta chain) was determined in a study of blood T cells in healthy people across ages. As for the study in general: Template-switching capture recovered about one barcoded beta molecule per two T cells. General study points: Both naive CD4+ cell counts and diversity were greater in long-lived donors than in aged donors. Total diversity from one million sequenced T cells was likely underestimated.

Details on this clonotype: Its antigen is currently unknown.

The V gene's germline CDR1 is SNHLY and CDR2 FYNNEI. V lost 4 bases and J lost 4, with 17 bases in between. CDR3 length: 16 amino acids. Using a J-beta primer mix together with a sample-barcoded 5' primer, a second PCR was run for about 6 to 11 cycles. TCRdb processed the 5' RACE reads anew with MiXCR; each CDR3 protein has one entry. The sample lists about 1.6 million distinct CDR3 sequences, approximately 32% occurring once. This chain uses TRBV2 with TRBJ2-1, with D possibly matching TRBD1 (6 bases). The clonotype originates from a woman in her twenties or thirties in good health. Material for sequencing was blood. The CDR3 DNA reads TGTGCCAGCAGTGGGACAGCTACATTAAGGTACAATGAGCAGTTCTTC. It is translated as CASSGTATLRYNEQFF.